The 3 T cell receptor beta chains reported below all come from one sample, sequenced in a study of blood T cell repertoires in COVID-19 (dated by TCRdb to 2020 to 2022). Receptor libraries were prepared by the immunoSEQ multiplex PCR assay. Entries here come from immuneACCESS through TCRdb and include only in-frame sequences with V and J called. Some clones fail to appear in such tables; in the studies checked, an unresolved V gene covers under half of the shortfall, and the cause of the remainder is unknown. Here the sample has over 100,000 clones; about nine tenths occur a single time. The ten largest clones capture around 16% of the sample. Material for sequencing was peripheral blood. The receptor set was obtained from a man in his forties or fifties with acute or convalescent COVID-19.

The V gene is TRBV7-9, the J gene TRBJ2-2; TRBD2 is a possible D gene (5 bases). The CDR3 spans 16 residues. Trimming took 5 bases from V and 6 from J, leaving 19 bases between them. CDR1 and CDR2 (germline): SEHNR, FQNEAQ (reference sequence). CDR3 protein: CASSPKARGIAGELFF. The CDR3 DNA sequence: TGTGCCAGCAGCCCTAAGGCCAGAGGGATCGCCGGGGAGCTGTTTTTT.

The chain couples TRBV28 to TRBJ1-3; TRBD1 might be the D (5 bases). There are 12 residues in the CDR3. V was pared by 6 bases and J by 5 bases, with 8 bases between. Germline-derived CDR1 and CDR2 are MDHEN and SYDVKM. The CDR3 sequence: CASRHRRNTIYF. CDR3 nucleotides: TGTGCCAGCAGACACAGGAGAAACACCATATATTTT.

The chain couples TRBV11-3 to TRBJ2-7; D is perhaps TRBD2 (5 bases). The germline V gene encodes CDR1 SGHNT and CDR2 YENEEA. This CDR3 region has 15 residues. Trimming took off 1 base at V and 6 bases at J, with 16 bases between the two ends. The CDR3 DNA sequence: TGTGCCAGCAGCTTAGTCTCCGGGGAGAAGGCCGAGCAGTACTTC. As protein: CASSLVSGEKAEQYF.